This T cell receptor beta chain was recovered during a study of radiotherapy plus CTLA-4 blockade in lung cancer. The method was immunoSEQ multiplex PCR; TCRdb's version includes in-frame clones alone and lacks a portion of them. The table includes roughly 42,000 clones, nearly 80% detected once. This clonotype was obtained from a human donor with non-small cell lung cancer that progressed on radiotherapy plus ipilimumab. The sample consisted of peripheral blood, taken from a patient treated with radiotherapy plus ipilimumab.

CDR3 sequence (DNA): TGTGCCAGCAGTGACCGGAGCTCCTATAATTCACCCCTCCACTTT. The encoded protein is CASSDRSSYNSPLHF. The chain has TRBV28 and TRBJ1-6; D is unresolved. The germline V gene encodes CDR1 MDHEN and CDR2 SYDVKM. CDR3 size: 15 residues. Trimming shortened V by 5 bases and J by 0 bases, and 8 bases separated the two germline ends.